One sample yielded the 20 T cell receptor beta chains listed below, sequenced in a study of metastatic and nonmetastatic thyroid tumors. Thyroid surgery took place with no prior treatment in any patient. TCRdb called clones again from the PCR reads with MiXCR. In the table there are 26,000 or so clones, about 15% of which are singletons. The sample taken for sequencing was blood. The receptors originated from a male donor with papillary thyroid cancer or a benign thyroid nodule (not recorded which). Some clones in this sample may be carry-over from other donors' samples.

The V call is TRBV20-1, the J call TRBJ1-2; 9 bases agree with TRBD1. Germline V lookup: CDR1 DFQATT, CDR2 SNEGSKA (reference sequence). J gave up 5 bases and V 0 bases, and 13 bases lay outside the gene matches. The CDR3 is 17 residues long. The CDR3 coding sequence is TGCAGTGCTAGAGATAAGGCGGGACAGGGCGTAAAATATGGCTACACCTTC. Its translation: CSARDKAGQGVKYGYTF.

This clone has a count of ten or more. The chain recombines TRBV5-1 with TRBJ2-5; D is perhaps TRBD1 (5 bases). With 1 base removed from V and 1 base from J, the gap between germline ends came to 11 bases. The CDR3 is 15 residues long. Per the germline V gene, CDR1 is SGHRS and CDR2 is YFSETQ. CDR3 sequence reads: CASSLLGTGQETQYF. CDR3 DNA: TGCGCCAGCAGCTTGCTAGGTACAGGCCAAGAGACCCAGTACTTC.

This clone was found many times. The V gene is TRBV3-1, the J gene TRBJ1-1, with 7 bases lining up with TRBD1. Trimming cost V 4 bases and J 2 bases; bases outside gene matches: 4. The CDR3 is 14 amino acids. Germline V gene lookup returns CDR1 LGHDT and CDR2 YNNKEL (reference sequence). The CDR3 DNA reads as TGTGCCAGCAGCCGAGGGGGCAGAAACACTGAAGCTTTCTTT. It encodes CASSRGGRNTEAFF.

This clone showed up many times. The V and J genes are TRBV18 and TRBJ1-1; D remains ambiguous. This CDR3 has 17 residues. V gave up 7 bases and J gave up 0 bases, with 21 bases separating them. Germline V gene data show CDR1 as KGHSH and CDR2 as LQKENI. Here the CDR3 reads CASLPRQEFLLNTEAFF. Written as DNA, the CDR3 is TGTGCCAGCTTACCCCGCCAGGAGTTCCTTCTGAACACTGAAGCTTTCTTT.

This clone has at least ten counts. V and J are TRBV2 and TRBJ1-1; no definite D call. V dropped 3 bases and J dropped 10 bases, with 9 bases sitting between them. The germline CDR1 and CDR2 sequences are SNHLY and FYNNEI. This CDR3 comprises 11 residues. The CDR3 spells CASSDGVGAFF. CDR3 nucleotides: TGTGCCAGCAGTGACGGGGTAGGAGCTTTCTTT.

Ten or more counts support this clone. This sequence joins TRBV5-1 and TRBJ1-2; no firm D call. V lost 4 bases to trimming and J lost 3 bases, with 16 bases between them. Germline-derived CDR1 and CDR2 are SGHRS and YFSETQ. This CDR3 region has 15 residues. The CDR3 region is CASSGDRGWDYGYTF. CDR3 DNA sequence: TGCGCCAGCAGCGGGGATCGCGGATGGGACTATGGCTACACCTTC.

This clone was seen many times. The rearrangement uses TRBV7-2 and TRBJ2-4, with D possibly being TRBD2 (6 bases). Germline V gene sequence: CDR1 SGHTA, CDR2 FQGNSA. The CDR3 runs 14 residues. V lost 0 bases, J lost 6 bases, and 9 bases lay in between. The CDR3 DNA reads TGTGCCAGCAGCTTAGCGGGAGGCCTAAACATTCAGTACTTC. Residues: CASSLAGGLNIQYF.

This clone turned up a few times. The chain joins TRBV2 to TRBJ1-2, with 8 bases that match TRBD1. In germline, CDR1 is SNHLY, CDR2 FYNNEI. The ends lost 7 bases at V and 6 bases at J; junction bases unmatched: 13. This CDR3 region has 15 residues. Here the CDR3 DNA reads TGTGCCAGCATTTACCTCTTGTACAGGGGGAATGGCTACACCTTC. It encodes CASIYLLYRGNGYTF.

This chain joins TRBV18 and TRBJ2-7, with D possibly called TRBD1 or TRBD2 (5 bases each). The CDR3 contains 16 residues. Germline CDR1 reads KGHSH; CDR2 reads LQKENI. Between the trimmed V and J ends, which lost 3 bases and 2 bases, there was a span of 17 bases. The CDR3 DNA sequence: TGTGCCAGCTCACCCCGACAGCACGCCGGGGCCTACGAGCAGTACTTC. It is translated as CASSPRQHAGAYEQYF.

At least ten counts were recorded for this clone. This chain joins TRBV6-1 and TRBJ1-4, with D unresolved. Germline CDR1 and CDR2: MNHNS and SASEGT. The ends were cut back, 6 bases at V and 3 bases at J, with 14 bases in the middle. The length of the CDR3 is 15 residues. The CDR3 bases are TGTGCCAGCAGGCCCCCCCCGGCGGCTAATGAAAAACTGTTTTTT. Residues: CASRPPPAANEKLFF.

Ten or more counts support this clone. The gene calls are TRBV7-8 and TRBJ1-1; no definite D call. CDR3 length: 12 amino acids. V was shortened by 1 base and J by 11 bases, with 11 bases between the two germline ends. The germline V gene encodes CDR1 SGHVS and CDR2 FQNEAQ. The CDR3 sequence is CASSLVGLGAFF. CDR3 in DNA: TGTGCCAGCAGCTTAGTAGGATTGGGGGCTTTCTTT.

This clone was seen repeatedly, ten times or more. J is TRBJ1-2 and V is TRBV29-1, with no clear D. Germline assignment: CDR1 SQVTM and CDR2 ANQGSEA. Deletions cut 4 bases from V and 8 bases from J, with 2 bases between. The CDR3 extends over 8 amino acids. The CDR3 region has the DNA TGCAGCGTTGGGGGCTACACCTTC. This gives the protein CSVGGYTF.

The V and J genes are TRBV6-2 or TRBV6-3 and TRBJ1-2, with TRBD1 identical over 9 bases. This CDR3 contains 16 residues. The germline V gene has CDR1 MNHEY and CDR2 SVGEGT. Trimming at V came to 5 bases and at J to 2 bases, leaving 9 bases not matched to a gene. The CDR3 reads CASSQPPGTGNYGYTF. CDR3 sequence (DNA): TGTGCCAGCAGTCAGCCTCCCGGGACAGGGAACTATGGCTACACCTTC.

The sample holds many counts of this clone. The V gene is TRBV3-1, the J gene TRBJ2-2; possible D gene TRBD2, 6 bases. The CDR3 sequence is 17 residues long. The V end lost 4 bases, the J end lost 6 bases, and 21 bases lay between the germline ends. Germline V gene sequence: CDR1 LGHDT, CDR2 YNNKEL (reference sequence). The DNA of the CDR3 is TGTGCCAGCAGCCCAGACCTGGAGGGAGGAAGGGCCGGGGAGCTGTTTTTT. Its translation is CASSPDLEGGRAGELFF.

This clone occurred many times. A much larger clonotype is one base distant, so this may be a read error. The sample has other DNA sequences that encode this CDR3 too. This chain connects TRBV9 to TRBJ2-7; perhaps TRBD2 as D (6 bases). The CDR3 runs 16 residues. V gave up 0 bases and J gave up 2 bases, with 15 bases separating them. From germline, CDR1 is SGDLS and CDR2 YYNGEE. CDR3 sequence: CASSVGGGTGAYEQYF. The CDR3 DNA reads TGTGCCAGCAGCGTAGGAGGAGGGACGGGGGCCTACGAGCAGTACTTC.

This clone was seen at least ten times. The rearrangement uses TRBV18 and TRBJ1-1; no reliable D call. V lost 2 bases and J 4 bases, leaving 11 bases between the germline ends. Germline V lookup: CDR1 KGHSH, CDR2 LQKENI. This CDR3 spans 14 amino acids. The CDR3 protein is CASSPGLGSTEAFF. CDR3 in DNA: TGTGCCAGCTCACCAGGTCTGGGGAGCACTGAAGCTTTCTTT.

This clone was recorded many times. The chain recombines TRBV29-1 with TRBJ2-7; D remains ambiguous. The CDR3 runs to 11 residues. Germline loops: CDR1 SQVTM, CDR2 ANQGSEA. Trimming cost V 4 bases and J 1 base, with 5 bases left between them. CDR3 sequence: CSVAESYEQYF. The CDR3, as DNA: TGCAGCGTTGCCGAGTCCTACGAGCAGTACTTC.

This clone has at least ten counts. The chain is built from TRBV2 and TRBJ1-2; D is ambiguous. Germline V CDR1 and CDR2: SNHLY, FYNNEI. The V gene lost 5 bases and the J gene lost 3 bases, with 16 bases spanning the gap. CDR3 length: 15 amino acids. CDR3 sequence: CASSPRGGRDYGYTF. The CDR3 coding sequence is TGTGCCAGCAGTCCCCGAGGAGGGCGGGACTATGGCTACACCTTC.

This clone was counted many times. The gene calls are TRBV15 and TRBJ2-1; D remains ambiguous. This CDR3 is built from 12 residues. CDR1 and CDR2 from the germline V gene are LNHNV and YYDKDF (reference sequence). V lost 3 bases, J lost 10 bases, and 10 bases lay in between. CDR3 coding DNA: TGTGCCACCAGCAGTTCCCTAACCGAGCAGTTCTTC. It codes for CATSSSLTEQFF.

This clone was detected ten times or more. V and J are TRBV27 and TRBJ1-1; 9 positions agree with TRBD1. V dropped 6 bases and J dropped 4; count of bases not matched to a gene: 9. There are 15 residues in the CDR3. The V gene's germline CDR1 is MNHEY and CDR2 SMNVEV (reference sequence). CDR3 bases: TGTGCCAGCAGCCGGGACAGGGTTGAGGCCACTGAAGCTTTCTTT. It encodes CASSRDRVEATEAFF.